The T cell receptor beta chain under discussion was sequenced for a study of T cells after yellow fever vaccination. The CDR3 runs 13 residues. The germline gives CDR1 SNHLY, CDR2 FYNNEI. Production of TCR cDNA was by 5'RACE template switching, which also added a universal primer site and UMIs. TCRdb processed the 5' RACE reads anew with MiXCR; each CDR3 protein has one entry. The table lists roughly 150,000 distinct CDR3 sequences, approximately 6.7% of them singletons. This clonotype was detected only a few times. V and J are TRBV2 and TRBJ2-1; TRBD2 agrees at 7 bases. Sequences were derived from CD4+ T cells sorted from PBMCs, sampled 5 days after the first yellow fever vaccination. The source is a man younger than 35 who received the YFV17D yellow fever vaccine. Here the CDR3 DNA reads TGTGACTATCCGGCGGGGGAGCACAATGAGCAGTTCTTC. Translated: CDYPAGEHNEQFF.